The 29 T cell receptor beta chains below come from one sample, sequenced in a study of CD8+ T cells in alopecia areata (dated 2018 in TCRdb). Libraries came from the immunoSEQ multiplex PCR assay. For TCR sequencing, RNA was extracted from every sample and reverse transcribed into cDNA to serve as template. TCRdb obtained this table from immuneACCESS and retained in-frame rearrangements with V and J assigned. These tables miss some clones; where compared with another copy, unresolved V genes account for less than half of the shortfall, and the remainder is unexplained. Present in this sample are about 200,000 clones, roughly three fifths of which were seen just once. The biggest ten clones account for roughly 5.3% of the sample. Sequencing input: CD8+ T cells sorted from blood. These receptors came from a human donor in good health.

The chain joins TRBV23-1 to TRBJ2-7; 12 bases map to TRBD2. TRBV23-1 is an ORF; its function is uncertain. This CDR3 spans 17 amino acids. The ends lost 6 bases at V and 0 bases at J; junction bases unmatched: 9. This chain's CDR3 is CASSVRTSGEHSYEQYF. The CDR3, as DNA: TGCGCCAGCAGCGTCCGGACTAGCGGGGAGCACTCCTACGAGCAGTACTTC.

The chain couples TRBV7-3 to TRBJ1-1, with TRBD1 matching over 7 bases. Germline lookup yields CDR1 SGHTA and CDR2 FQGTGA. The CDR3 consists of 15 residues. V was pared by 4 bases and J by 1 base, with 6 bases of the junction left unmatched. In nucleotides, the CDR3 is TGTGCCAGCAGCTCACTCAGGGGGGCGAACACTGAAGCTTTCTTT. The encoded protein is CASSSLRGANTEAFF.

The V and J genes are TRBV5-1 and TRBJ2-5; either TRBD1 or TRBD2 may fit D (5 bases each). The germline gives CDR1 SGHRS, CDR2 YFSETQ. This CDR3 comprises 14 residues. V lost 3 bases and J lost 1, with 10 bases in between. The CDR3 DNA sequence: TGCGCCAGCAGCTCCTGGGACCTCCAAGAGACCCAGTACTTC. It translates to CASSSWDLQETQYF.

The rearrangement joins TRBV2 to TRBJ1-2; TRBD1 matches 9 bases. Losses at the gene ends were 2 bases for V and 2 bases for J; bases not matched to a gene: 3. The germline V gene encodes CDR1 SNHLY and CDR2 FYNNEI. The CDR3 extends over 15 amino acids. The CDR3 protein is CASSEPGTGNYGYTF. The CDR3 DNA sequence: TGTGCCAGCAGTGAACCTGGGACAGGGAACTATGGCTACACCTTC.

The chain has TRBV12-5 and TRBJ1-1; unclear D gene. The V gene's germline CDR1 is LGHNT and CDR2 FRNRAP. The CDR3 has 12 amino acids. With 3 bases removed from V and 1 base from J, the gap between germline ends came to 3 bases. CDR3 bases: TGTGCTAGTGGTTTTGGGAACACTGAAGCTTTCTTT. Amino acid sequence: CASGFGNTEAFF.

The chain uses TRBV11-2 and TRBJ1-1; D is unclear. Germline V gives CDR1 SGHAT, CDR2 FQNNGV. Between the trimmed V and J ends, which lost 7 bases and 4 bases, there was a span of 13 bases. This CDR3 region has 13 residues. CDR3 bases: TGTGCCAGCACACAAGGGAGTGGCACTGAAGCTTTCTTT. Residues: CASTQGSGTEAFF.

This clone was seen more than once but under ten times. J is TRBJ1-6 and V is TRBV11-2; 7 bases are shared with TRBD1. The trim removed 5 bases at V and 8 bases at J, leaving 12 bases unmatched. Germline CDR1 reads SGHAT; CDR2 reads FQNNGV. This CDR3 comprises 16 residues. The CDR3 loop reads CASSPWSRGTDSPLHF. CDR3 in DNA: TGTGCCAGCAGCCCGTGGTCCAGGGGGACTGATTCACCCCTCCACTTT. Complete variable domain (other parts from reference TRBV11-2 and TRBJ1-6): EAGVAQSPRYKIIEKRQSVAFWCNPISGHATLYWYQQILGQGPKLLIQFQNNGVVDDSQLPKDRFSAERLKGVDSTLKIQPAKLEDSAVYLCASSPWSRGTDSPLHFGNGTRLTVT.

The chain combines TRBV7-6 with TRBJ2-7; 9 bases are shared with TRBD1. The junction had 8 bases not matched to a gene; V was cut back by 2 bases and J by 3 bases. This CDR3 spans 16 amino acids. The germline V gene has CDR1 SGHVS and CDR2 FNYEAQ. This chain's CDR3 is CASSLKGTGQVYEQYF. The DNA of the CDR3 is TGTGCCAGCAGCTTAAAAGGGACAGGGCAAGTCTACGAGCAGTACTTC.

This chain links TRBV9 with TRBJ1-4; TRBD1 matches 7 bases. The CDR3 is 13 amino acids. Germline values: CDR1 SGDLS, CDR2 YYNGEE. V shed 2 bases, J shed 12 bases, and the junction held 7 bases outside the gene matches. CDR3 region: CASSVGAGTELFF. DNA of the CDR3: TGTGCCAGCAGCGTCGGTGCTGGGACAGAACTGTTTTTT.

The chain is built from TRBV15 and TRBJ1-1, with D possibly TRBD1 on 5 matching bases. Per the germline V gene, CDR1 is LNHNV and CDR2 is YYDKDF (reference sequence). CDR3 length equals 13 residues. V was cut by 5 bases and J by 1 base, with 8 bases left in between. The CDR3 protein is CATSGGENTEAFF. DNA for the CDR3: TGTGCCACCAGCGGGGGAGAGAACACTGAAGCTTTCTTT.

Turning to this clone: One end of the junction varies from germline; a read error may be responsible. The identical CDR3 is also encoded by other nucleotide sequences in the sample. The chain is built from TRBV10-3 and TRBJ1-1; 7 nucleotides match TRBD1. The CDR3 consists of 13 residues. The germline V gene has CDR1 ENHRY and CDR2 SYGVKD. The CDR3 reads CAISPGGNTEAFF. The CDR3 coding sequence is TGTGCCATCAGCCCAGGGGGGAACACCGAAGCTTTCTTT.

A few counts support this clone. V usage is TRBV5-1 and J usage is TRBJ2-7, with D tentatively TRBD1 (6 bases). In germline, CDR1 is SGHRS, CDR2 YFSETQ. The CDR3 has 14 amino acids. Trimming took 0 bases from V and 0 from J, leaving 7 bases between them. The CDR3 loop reads CASSLGDNSYEQYF. The CDR3 DNA sequence: TGCGCCAGCAGCTTGGGGGACAACTCCTACGAGCAGTACTTC.

The J gene is TRBJ1-1, the V gene TRBV15; D unresolved. V dropped 0 bases and J dropped 5 bases, with 10 bases sitting between them. This CDR3 spans 14 amino acids. CDR1 is LNHNV and CDR2 is YYDKDF in the germline V gene (reference sequence). The CDR3 DNA reads as TGTGCCACCAGCAGAGATGAGGGAGTGACTGAAGCTTTCTTT. Translation: CATSRDEGVTEAFF.

The chain carries TRBV30 and TRBJ2-7, with a weak D call TRBD2 (6 bases). V was trimmed by 5 bases and J by 2 bases, leaving 16 bases between them. Germline V gene data show CDR1 as GTSNPN and CDR2 as SVGIG (reference sequence). The CDR3 contains 14 residues. The DNA of the CDR3 is TGTGCCTGGCCCTTGGGGGGTGTAGCCTACGAGCAGTACTTC. Its translation: CAWPLGGVAYEQYF.

The genes are TRBV29-1 and TRBJ2-5; 15 positions match TRBD2. CDR3 length equals 17 residues. V shed 2 bases, J shed 0 bases, and the junction held 4 bases outside the gene matches. In germline, CDR1 is SQVTM, CDR2 ANQGSEA. This CDR3 is CSVETGLAGGYQETQYF. Here the CDR3 DNA reads TGCAGCGTTGAAACCGGACTAGCGGGGGGGTACCAAGAGACCCAGTACTTC.

The chain employs TRBV2 and TRBJ2-7; TRBD1 aligns across 10 bases. Germline assignment: CDR1 SNHLY and CDR2 FYNNEI. Trimming at V came to 7 bases and at J to 2 bases, leaving 5 bases not matched to a gene. The CDR3 extends over 14 amino acids. CDR3 bases: TGTGCCAGCAATCCCGGGACAGGGGCCTACGAGCAGTACTTC. Protein product: CASNPGTGAYEQYF.

A word on this clone: The same CDR3 arises from other DNA sequences in this sample as well. This chain joins TRBV29-1 and TRBJ2-7; D gene uncertain. The germline CDR1 and CDR2 sequences are SQVTM and ANQGSEA. V was cut by 0 bases and J by 3 bases, with 12 bases left in between. The CDR3 runs 14 residues. CDR3 protein: CSVEDGRSSYEQYF. Here the CDR3 DNA reads TGCAGCGTTGAAGATGGCAGGAGTAGCTACGAGCAGTACTTC.

In nucleotides, the CDR3 is TGTGCCAGCAGCTTGGGGGCGGGGAACACTGAAGCTTTCTTT. It yields the protein CASSLGAGNTEAFF. The chain is built from TRBV13 and TRBJ1-1; D possibly corresponds to TRBD1 (6 bases). The CDR3 covers 14 residues. Trimming removed 3 bases at V and 1 base at J, with 9 bases between. CDR1 is PRHDT and CDR2 is FYEKMQ in the germline V gene (reference sequence).

This chain links TRBV5-1 with TRBJ2-2; 7 positions agree with TRBD2. V gave up 6 bases and J gave up 7 bases; unmatched junction bases: 0. The CDR3 covers 11 residues. The germline gives CDR1 SGHRS, CDR2 YFSETQ. CDR3 protein: CASTGGGELFF. The CDR3 DNA follows: TGCGCCAGCACGGGAGGCGGGGAGCTGTTTTTT.

The chain uses TRBV2 and TRBJ1-6; 11 bases fit TRBD1. The CDR3 length is 21 residues. CDR1 is SNHLY and CDR2 is FYNNEI in the germline V gene. V shed 6 bases, J shed 0 bases, and the junction held 16 bases outside the gene matches. CDR3 residues: CASSGQGAINLASSYNSPLHF. The CDR3 DNA sequence: TGTGCCAGCAGCGGACAGGGGGCAATAAATCTGGCGAGCTCCTATAATTCACCCCTCCACTTT.

This chain links TRBV6-6 with TRBJ1-1; perhaps TRBD1 as D (5 bases). Looked up from germline, CDR1 is MNHNY and CDR2 is SVGAGI (reference sequence). V was clipped by 0 bases and J by 1 base, with 6 bases between them. The CDR3 consists of 14 residues. Here the CDR3 reads CASSYSQGNTEAFF. The CDR3 nucleotides read TGTGCCAGCAGTTACTCGCAGGGGAACACTGAAGCTTTCTTT.

The genes are TRBV27 and TRBJ1-2, with a weak D call TRBD1 (5 bases). This CDR3 comprises 14 residues. V lost 4 bases and J lost 7, with 16 bases in between. From germline, CDR1 is MNHEY and CDR2 SMNVEV (reference sequence). CDR3: CASSSLGGQGGYTF. As DNA, the CDR3 is TGTGCCAGCAGTTCACTGGGGGGTCAGGGTGGCTACACCTTC.

The chain employs TRBV29-1 and TRBJ2-1; D is ambiguous. CDR1 SQVTM and CDR2 ANQGSEA come from the germline V gene. V was cut by 7 bases and J by 6 bases, with 16 bases left in between. This CDR3 has 13 amino acids. CDR3 loop: CSARAGRGNEQFF. The CDR3 DNA reads TGCAGCGCCCGGGCAGGTAGAGGCAATGAGCAGTTCTTC.

The chain carries TRBV4-1 and TRBJ1-1; D remains unclear. This CDR3 has 12 amino acids. Trimming stripped 8 bases from V and 0 bases from J, with 7 bases between. From germline, CDR1 is MGHRA and CDR2 YSYEKL. Here the CDR3 DNA reads TGCGCCAGCTCTTGGGTGAACACTGAAGCTTTCTTT. It yields the protein CASSWVNTEAFF.

This chain joins TRBV4-1 and TRBJ2-5; 9 positions match TRBD1. This CDR3 has 16 residues. CDR1 is MGHRA and CDR2 is YSYEKL in the germline V gene. Trimming took 2 bases from V and 0 from J; bases not matched to a gene: 4. CDR3 sequence: CASSQLGQGYQETQYF. CDR3 in DNA: TGCGCCAGCAGCCAACTTGGACAGGGGTACCAAGAGACCCAGTACTTC.

The rearrangement uses TRBV6-5 and TRBJ2-3; perhaps TRBD2 as D (5 bases). This CDR3 is built from 16 residues. Trimming took 4 bases from V and 2 from J, leaving 16 bases between them. CDR1 MNHEY and CDR2 SVGAGI come from the germline V gene. The CDR3: CASSSAERVYTDTQYF. The CDR3 coding sequence is TGTGCCAGCAGTTCGGCGGAGAGGGTTTACACAGATACGCAGTATTTT.

The gene calls are TRBV7-9 and TRBJ2-5; 11 bases are a match to TRBD2. This CDR3 is built from 15 residues. V was clipped by 3 bases and J by 1 base; unmatched bases: 1. Looked up from germline, CDR1 is SEHNR and CDR2 is FQNEAQ (reference sequence). The CDR3 sequence: CASSLTSGVQETQYF. The CDR3 DNA follows: TGTGCCAGCAGCTTGACTAGCGGGGTCCAAGAGACCCAGTACTTC.

The genes are TRBV29-1 and TRBJ1-2; D may be TRBD1 (5 bases). This CDR3 is 13 amino acids long. Per the germline V gene, CDR1 is SQVTM and CDR2 is ANQGSEA. V lost 5 bases and J 2 bases, leaving 12 bases between the germline ends. CDR3 DNA sequence: TGCAGCGTTCGGGCCTCAGGGAACTATGGCTACACCTTC. Its translation is CSVRASGNYGYTF.

CDR3 residues: CSVEDTARYEQYF. The CDR3 DNA reads as TGCAGCGTTGAAGACACAGCGCGCTACGAGCAGTACTTC. The rearrangement joins TRBV29-1 to TRBJ2-7; D remains unclear. Germline CDR1 reads SQVTM; CDR2 reads ANQGSEA. Trimming stripped 0 bases from V and 3 bases from J, with 9 bases between. This CDR3 has 13 residues.